This T cell receptor (beta chain) was recovered during a study of blood T cell repertoires in COVID-19. The overall study: Material from acute and convalescent COVID-19 was sourced from the United States, Italy and Spain.

Assignments of participants to cohorts depended upon their own reported clinical history. Each recovered donor of Cohort 3 presented with two negative PCRs, clearance, or symptom resolution. Original handling: Amplified reference gene primers provided the basis for estimating nucleated cell counts. The assay was immunoSEQ multiplex PCR, and TCRdb's table has in-frame clones only and misses some. V, J and clone size derive from that table, while D and trimming were established from the DNA sequence. The sample has some 500,000 clones, approximately 87% seen once. With 6 bases removed from V and 2 bases from J, the gap between germline ends came to 13 bases. Germline V gives CDR1 LGHNA, CDR2 YSLEER. The CDR3 consists of 15 residues.

This receptor was taken from a woman aged 40 to 50 who had recovered from COVID-19. What was sequenced was PBMCs or T cells enriched from blood (not recorded which). The J gene is TRBJ2-2, the V gene TRBV4-3; D possibly corresponds to TRBD1 (6 bases). The CDR3 protein is CASSDRDTNTGELFF. The CDR3 nucleotides are TGCGCCAGCAGTGACCGGGACACTAACACCGGGGAGCTGTTTTTT.